This T cell receptor (beta chain) is drawn from a study of tumor-infiltrating lymphocytes in localized non-small cell lung cancer. Per germline, CDR1 ENHRY and CDR2 SYGVKD. The CDR3 contains 15 residues. Deletions cut 4 bases from V and 10 bases from J, with 20 bases between. General study points: TCR sequencing covered a subset of patients with enough tissue. Recurrence-free survival showed no association with tumor T-cell fraction. Different pieces of the same tissue went to different assays, confounding technical variation with intratumor heterogeneity.

A remark on this clone: Its antigen is still unknown.

Clones were sequenced by immunoSEQ multiplex PCR, and TCRdb holds only the in-frame ones, with some missing. The profile shows more than 12,000 clones, 81% of them singletons. This receptor was obtained from a human donor with non-small cell lung cancer. This chain uses TRBV10-3 with TRBJ2-1; D possibly corresponds to TRBD2 (6 bases). The specimen was lung tumor tissue. The CDR3 sequence is CAISGPGTQLNEQFF. The CDR3 DNA sequence: TGTGCCATCAGTGGGCCCGGGACTCAGCTGAACGAGCAGTTCTTC.